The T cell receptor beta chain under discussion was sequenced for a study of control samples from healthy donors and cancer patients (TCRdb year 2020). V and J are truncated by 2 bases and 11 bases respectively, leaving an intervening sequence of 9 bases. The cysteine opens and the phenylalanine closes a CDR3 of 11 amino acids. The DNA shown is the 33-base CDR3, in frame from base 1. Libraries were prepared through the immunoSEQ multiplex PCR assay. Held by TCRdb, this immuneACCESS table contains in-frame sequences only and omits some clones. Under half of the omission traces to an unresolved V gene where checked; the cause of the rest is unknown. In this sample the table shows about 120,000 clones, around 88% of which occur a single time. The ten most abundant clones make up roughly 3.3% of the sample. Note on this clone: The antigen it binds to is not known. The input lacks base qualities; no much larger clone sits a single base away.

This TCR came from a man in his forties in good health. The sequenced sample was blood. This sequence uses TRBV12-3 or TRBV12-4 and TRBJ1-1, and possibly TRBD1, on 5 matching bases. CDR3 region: CASSLQGNAFF. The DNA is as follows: TGTGCCAGCAGTTTACAGGGAAATGCTTTCTTT.